Sequencing of this TCR beta chain was carried out in a study of OX40 agonist ivuxolimab in advanced cancers. Points from the study as a whole: Undetermined was the antigen specificity of the expanded peripheral T cells. The study found that CD8+ T cells averaged more expanded clones than CD4+.

TCRdb's copy holds only in-frame clones and misses some; the assay was immunoSEQ multiplex PCR. The table lists approximately 51,000 clones, roughly 80% of them singletons, with roughly 2% in the top ten. Excluded were patients having autoimmune disease history or systemic immunosuppression. Per the germline V gene, CDR1 is LNHNV and CDR2 is YYDKDF (reference sequence). V lost 0 bases to trimming and J lost 5 bases, with 4 bases between them. The CDR3 is 13 amino acids. A remark on this clone: Its antigen is still unknown.

The V call is TRBV15, the J call TRBJ1-4; D remains ambiguous. The input for sequencing was CD4+ or CD8+ T cells sorted from blood, taken in a trial of the OX40 agonist ivuxolimab. This clonotype was sampled from an adult with an advanced solid tumor such as melanoma, head and neck, liver or kidney cancer. The chain's CDR3 is CATSRDSNEKLFF. DNA of the CDR3: TGTGCCACCAGCAGAGATTCGAATGAAAAACTGTTTTTT.